These T cell receptor beta chains were read from a single sample in a study of shared clonotypes between healthy human individuals. Produced via immunoSEQ multiplex PCR; TCRdb's table is partial and in-frame only. Of some 2,400,000 clones listed, 90% to 97% are singletons. Sequencing input: naive CD4+ T cells sorted from blood. These receptors all come from a man between 18 and 29 years old in good health. The CDR3 runs from the conserved cysteine through the conserved F or W. A D gene is named only where the DNA matches it firmly. Clone size is not always given. Where it is, it says once, few, many or a class for expanded clones.

v_gene	d_gene	abundance	len	j_gene	CDR3nt	CDR3aa
TRBV4-1	NA	NA	16	TRBJ1-2	TGCGCCAGCAGCCAAGAACACGGGGGCATAAACTATGGCTACACCTTC	CASSQEHGGINYGYTF
TRBV5-1	NA	NA	13	TRBJ2-1	TGCGCCAGCAGCTTACAGGGCCACAATGAGCAGTTCTTC	CASSLQGHNEQFF
TRBV5-1	TRBD1	NA	16	TRBJ2-7	TGCGCCAGCAGCTTTCGGACAGGGGACCCTTACTACGAGCAGTACTTC	CASSFRTGDPYYEQYF
TRBV5-1	NA	few	16	TRBJ2-2	TGCGCCAGCAGCTTGGGTCAGACCTCGAACACCGGGGAGCTGTTTTTT	CASSLGQTSNTGELFF
TRBV6-1	NA	NA	15	TRBJ1-1	TGTGCCAGCAGTGAAGCTTTAACTGGAGAGACTGAAGCTTTCTTT	CASSEALTGETEAFF
TRBV30	NA	NA	13	TRBJ1-5	TGTGCCTGGAGTCACCATCTAGCGCAGCCCCAGCATTTT	CAWSHHLAQPQHF
TRBV11-2	NA	once	12	TRBJ2-3	TGTGCCAGCAGCTTAGATATAGATACGCAGTATTTT	CASSLDIDTQYF
TRBV28	TRBD1	NA	14	TRBJ1-2	TGTGCCAGCAGTTTCGGACAGGGGAAAGATGGCTACACCTTC	CASSFGQGKDGYTF
TRBV6-1	NA	NA	13	TRBJ1-1	TGTGCCAGCAGTATCCAGGCGAACACTGAAGCTTTCTTT	CASSIQANTEAFF
TRBV18	TRBD2	NA	15	TRBJ2-5	TGTGCCAGCTCACCACCGCTAGCGGGAGGAGAGACCCAGTACTTC	CASSPPLAGGETQYF
TRBV7-6	NA	NA	14	TRBJ1-1	TGTGCCAGCAACAGGGTTCTGGAGGACACTGAAGCTTTCTTT	CASNRVLEDTEAFF
TRBV5-1	TRBD2	NA	16	TRBJ2-5	TGCGCCAGCAGGACCAGACTAGCGGACCGTCCTGGGGCCCAGTACTTC	CASRTRLADRPGAQYF
TRBV6-1	NA	NA	15	TRBJ2-7	TGTGCCAGCAGTGAAGCGATGGGTTACTCCTACGAGCAGTACTTC	CASSEAMGYSYEQYF
TRBV5-1	NA	NA	14	TRBJ1-2	TGCGCCAGCAGCCGGCCGGGAGAGAACTATGGCTACACCTTC	CASSRPGENYGYTF
TRBV27	NA	NA	15	TRBJ2-6	TGTGCCAGCAGTTTACAGGGACCTGGGGCCAACGTCCTGACTTTC	CASSLQGPGANVLTF